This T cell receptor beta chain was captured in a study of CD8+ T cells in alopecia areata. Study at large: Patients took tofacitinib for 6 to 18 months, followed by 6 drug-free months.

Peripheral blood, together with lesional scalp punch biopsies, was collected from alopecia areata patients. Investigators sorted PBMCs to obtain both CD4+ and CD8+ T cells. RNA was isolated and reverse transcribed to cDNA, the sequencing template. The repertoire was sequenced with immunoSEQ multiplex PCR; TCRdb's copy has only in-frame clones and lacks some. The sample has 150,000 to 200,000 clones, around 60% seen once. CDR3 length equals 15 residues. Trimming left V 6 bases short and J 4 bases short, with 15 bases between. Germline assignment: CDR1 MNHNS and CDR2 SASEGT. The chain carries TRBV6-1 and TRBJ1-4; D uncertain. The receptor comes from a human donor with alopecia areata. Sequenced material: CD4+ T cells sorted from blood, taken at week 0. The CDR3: CASSQTYWSNEKLFF. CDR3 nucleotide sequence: TGTGCCAGCAGCCAGACCTACTGGAGTAATGAAAAACTGTTTTTT.